The entry that follows covers one T cell receptor beta chain sequence. This sample was taken from a study of blood T cell repertoires in COVID-19. Libraries were prepared by immunoSEQ multiplex PCR; TCRdb keeps only in-frame clonotypes and omits some of them. The table shows about 76,000 clones, with 75% to 90% occurring only once. CDR1 and CDR2 from the germline V gene are MDHEN and SYDVKM. V was pared by 1 base and J by 2 bases, with 10 bases of the junction left unmatched. The CDR3 totals 17 residues. The TCR comes from a human donor in a cohort sampled during active COVID-19. Source material: peripheral blood. V and J are TRBV28 and TRBJ1-1; 7 nucleotides agree with TRBD1. Here the CDR3 reads CASSLLLGGSGNTEAFF. The CDR3 DNA sequence: TGTGCCAGCAGTTTATTGCTAGGGGGCTCGGGTAACACTGAAGCTTTCTTT.